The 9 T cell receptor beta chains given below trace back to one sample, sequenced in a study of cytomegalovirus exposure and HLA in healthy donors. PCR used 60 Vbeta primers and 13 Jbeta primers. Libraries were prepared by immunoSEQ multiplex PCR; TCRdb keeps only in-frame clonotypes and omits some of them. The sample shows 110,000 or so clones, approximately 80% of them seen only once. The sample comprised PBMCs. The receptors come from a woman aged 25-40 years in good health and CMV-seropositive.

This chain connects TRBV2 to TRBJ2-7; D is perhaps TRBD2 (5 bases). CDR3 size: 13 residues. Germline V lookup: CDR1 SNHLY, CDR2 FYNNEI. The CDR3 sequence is CSCSEEAAYEQYF. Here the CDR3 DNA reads TGTTCTTGCAGTGAGGAGGCGGCCTACGAGCAGTACTTC.

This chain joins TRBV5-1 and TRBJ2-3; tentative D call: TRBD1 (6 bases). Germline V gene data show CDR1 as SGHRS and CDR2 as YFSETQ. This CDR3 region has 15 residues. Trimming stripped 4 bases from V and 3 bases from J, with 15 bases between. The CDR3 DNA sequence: TGCGCCAGCAGCATATCAGCAGGGGAGACAGATACGCAGTATTTT. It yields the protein CASSISAGETDTQYF.

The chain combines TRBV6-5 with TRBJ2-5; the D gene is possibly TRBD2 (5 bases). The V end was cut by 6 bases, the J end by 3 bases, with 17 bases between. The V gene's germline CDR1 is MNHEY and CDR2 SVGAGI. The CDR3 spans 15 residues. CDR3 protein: CASSSPGEYKETQYF. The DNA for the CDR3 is TGTGCCAGCAGCTCGCCCGGGGAGTATAAAGAGACCCAGTACTTC.

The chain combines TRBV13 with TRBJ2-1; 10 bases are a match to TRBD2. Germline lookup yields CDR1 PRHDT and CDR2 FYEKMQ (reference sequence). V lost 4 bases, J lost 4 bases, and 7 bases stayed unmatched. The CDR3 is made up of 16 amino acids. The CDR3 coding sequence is TGTGCCAGCAGCTCCCTCTTTAGCGGGAGGTACAATGAGCAGTTCTTC. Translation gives CASSSLFSGRYNEQFF.

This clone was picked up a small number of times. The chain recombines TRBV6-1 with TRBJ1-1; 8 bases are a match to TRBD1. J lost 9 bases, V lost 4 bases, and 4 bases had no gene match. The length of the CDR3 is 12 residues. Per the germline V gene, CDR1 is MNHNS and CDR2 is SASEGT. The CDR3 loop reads CASSAWTGQAFF. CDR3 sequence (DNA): TGTGCCAGCAGTGCTTGGACAGGGCAAGCTTTCTTT.

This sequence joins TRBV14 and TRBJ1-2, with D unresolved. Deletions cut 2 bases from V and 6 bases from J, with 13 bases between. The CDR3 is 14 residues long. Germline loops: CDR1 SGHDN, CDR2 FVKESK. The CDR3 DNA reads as TGTGCCAGCAGCCAATTCGGGTCCTGGGATGGCTACACCTTC. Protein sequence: CASSQFGSWDGYTF.

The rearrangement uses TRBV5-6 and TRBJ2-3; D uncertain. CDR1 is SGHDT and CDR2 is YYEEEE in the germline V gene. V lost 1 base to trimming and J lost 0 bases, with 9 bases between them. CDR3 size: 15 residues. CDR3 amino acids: CASSLPAGSTDTQYF. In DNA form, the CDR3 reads TGTGCCAGCAGCTTGCCCGCAGGTAGCACAGATACGCAGTATTTT.

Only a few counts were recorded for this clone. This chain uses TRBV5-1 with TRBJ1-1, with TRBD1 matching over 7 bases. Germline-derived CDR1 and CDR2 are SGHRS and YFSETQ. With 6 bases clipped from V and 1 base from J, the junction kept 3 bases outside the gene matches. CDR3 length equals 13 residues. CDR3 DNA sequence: TGCGCCAGCATGGACAGGAGGAACACTGAAGCTTTCTTT. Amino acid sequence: CASMDRRNTEAFF.

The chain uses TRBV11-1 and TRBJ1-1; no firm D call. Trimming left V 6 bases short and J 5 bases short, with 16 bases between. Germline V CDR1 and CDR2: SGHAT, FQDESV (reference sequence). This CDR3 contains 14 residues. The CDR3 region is CASRQNTAETEAFF. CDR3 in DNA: TGTGCCAGCAGACAAAATACAGCGGAGACTGAAGCTTTCTTT.